This TCR beta chain was captured in a study of T-cell memory formation after mild COVID-19. As for the study in general: Largely donor-specific TCR clusters were found. Study-wide findings and caveats: Certain responding clones were present in pre-infection memory, suggesting participation of cross-reactive memory.

The 5'RACE method, run with constant-segment primers, produced TCR alpha and TCR beta cDNA libraries (carrying sample barcodes and UMIs). A single record per CDR3 protein comes from TCRdb applying MiXCR to the 5' RACE reads. The repertoire holds approximately 100,000 distinct CDR3 sequences, with 9.5% to 15% as singletons. The table lists this clonotype with a few counts. What it recognizes is unknown. V lost 0 bases to trimming and J lost 0 bases, with 7 bases between them. CDR1 and CDR2 (germline): SGHDT, YYEEEE. This CDR3 contains 14 residues. This sequence was found in an adult woman who had mild COVID-19 (a few samples of this study predate the infection). Cell type and time point are not known. The genes are TRBV5-6 and TRBJ2-7; D is undetermined. Sequencing was done on a sample of PBMCs or a T cell subset sorted from them (not recorded which). CDR3 sequence: CASSLAPDSYEQYF. The CDR3 DNA reads as TGTGCCAGCAGCTTGGCCCCAGACTCCTACGAGCAGTACTTC.